This T cell receptor beta chain was observed in a study of blood T cell repertoires in COVID-19. The V gene's germline CDR1 is KGHSH and CDR2 LQKENI. With 6 bases clipped from V and 0 bases from J, the junction kept 4 bases outside the gene matches. This CDR3 comprises 15 residues. Produced via immunoSEQ multiplex PCR; TCRdb's table is partial and in-frame only. Of approximately 130,000 clones listed, approximately 87% are singletons. This rearrangement joins TRBV18 to TRBJ2-1; 8 bases line up with TRBD2. The origin of this receptor is a man aged 50 to 59 with acute or convalescent COVID-19. Specimen: peripheral blood. For the CDR3, the DNA is TGTGCCAGCTCCACCAGCGGGAGCTCCTACAATGAGCAGTTCTTC. The encoded protein is CASSTSGSSYNEQFF. The full variable domain, in which reference TRBV18 and TRBJ2-1 provide the parts outside the CDR3, is NAGVMQNPRHLVRRRGQEARLRCSPMKGHSHVYWYRQLPEEGLKFMVYLQKENIIDESGMPKERFSAEFPKEGPSILRIQQVVRGDSAAYFCASSTSGSSYNEQFFGPGTRLTVL.